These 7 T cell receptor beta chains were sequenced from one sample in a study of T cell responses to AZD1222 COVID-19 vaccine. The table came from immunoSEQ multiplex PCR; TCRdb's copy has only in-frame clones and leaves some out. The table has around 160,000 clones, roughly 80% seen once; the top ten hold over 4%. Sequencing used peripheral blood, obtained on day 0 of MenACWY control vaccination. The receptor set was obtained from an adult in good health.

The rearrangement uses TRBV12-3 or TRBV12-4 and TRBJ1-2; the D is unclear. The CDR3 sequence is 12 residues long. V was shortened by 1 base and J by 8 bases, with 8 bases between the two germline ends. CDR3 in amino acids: CASSLGVWGYTF. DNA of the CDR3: TGTGCCAGCAGTTTAGGGGTATGGGGCTACACCTTC.

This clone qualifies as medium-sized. The CDR3: CASSFDIGSEQYV. DNA of the CDR3: TGTGCCAGCAGCTTTGACATTGGGAGCGAGCAGTACGTC. The chain couples TRBV5-5 to TRBJ2-7, with D maybe TRBD2 (5 bases). V lost 2 bases and J 6 bases, leaving 12 bases between the germline ends. The CDR3 contains 13 residues. Germline-derived CDR1 and CDR2 are SGHKS and YYEKEE (reference sequence).

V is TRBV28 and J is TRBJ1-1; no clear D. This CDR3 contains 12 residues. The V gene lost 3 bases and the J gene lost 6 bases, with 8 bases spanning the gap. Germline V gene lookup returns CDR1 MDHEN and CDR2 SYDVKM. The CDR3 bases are TGTGCCAGCAGTTTGAGCCTACCTGAAGCTTTCTTT. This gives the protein CASSLSLPEAFF.

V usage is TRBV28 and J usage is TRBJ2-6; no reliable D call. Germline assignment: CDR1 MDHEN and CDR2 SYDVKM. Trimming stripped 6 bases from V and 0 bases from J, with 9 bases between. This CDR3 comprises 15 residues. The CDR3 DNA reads TGTGCCAGCAGGATTGCGTACTCTGGGGCCAACGTCCTGACTTTC. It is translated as CASRIAYSGANVLTF.

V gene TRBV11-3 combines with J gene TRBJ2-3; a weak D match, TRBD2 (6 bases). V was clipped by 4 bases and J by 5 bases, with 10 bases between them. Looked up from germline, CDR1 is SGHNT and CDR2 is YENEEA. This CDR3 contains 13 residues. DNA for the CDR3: TGTGCCAGCAGCTCCGCAGCGGGAGATACGCAGTATTTT. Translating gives CASSSAAGDTQYF.

The CDR3 sequence: CSARQDYGYTF. The CDR3 DNA reads TGCAGTGCTAGACAGGACTATGGCTACACCTTC. V is TRBV20-1 and J is TRBJ1-2; D remains ambiguous. Trimming cost V 2 bases and J 3 bases, with 4 bases left between them. The CDR3 runs 11 residues. The germline V gene has CDR1 DFQATT and CDR2 SNEGSKA (reference sequence).

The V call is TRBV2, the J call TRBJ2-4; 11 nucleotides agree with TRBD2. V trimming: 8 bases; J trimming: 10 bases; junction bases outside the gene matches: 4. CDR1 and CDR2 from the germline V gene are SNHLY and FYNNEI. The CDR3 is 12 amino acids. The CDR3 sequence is CASATSGAIQYF. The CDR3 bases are TGTGCCAGCGCGACTAGCGGGGCAATTCAGTACTTC.